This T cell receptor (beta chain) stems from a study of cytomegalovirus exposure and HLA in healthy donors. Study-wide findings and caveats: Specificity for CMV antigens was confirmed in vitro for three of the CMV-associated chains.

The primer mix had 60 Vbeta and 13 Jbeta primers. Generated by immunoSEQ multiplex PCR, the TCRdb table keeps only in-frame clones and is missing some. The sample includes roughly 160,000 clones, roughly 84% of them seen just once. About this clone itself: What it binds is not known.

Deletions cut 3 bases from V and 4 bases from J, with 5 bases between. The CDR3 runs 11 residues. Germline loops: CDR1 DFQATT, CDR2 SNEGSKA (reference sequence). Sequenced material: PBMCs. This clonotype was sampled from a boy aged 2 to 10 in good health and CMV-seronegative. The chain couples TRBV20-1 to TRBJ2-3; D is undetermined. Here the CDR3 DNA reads TGCAGTGCTAGGGTAGCAGATACGCAGTATTTT. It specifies CSARVADTQYF.